This T cell receptor (beta chain) is from a study of cytomegalovirus exposure and HLA in healthy donors. Both 60 Vbeta primers and 13 Jbeta primers went into the PCR. TCRdb's copy holds only in-frame clones and misses some; the assay was immunoSEQ multiplex PCR. The sample lists fewer than 200,000 clones, about 79% seen once, with 0.7% to 0.85% in the top ten. The germline gives CDR1 GTSNPN, CDR2 SVGIG (reference sequence). This CDR3 contains 13 residues. Trimming shortened V by 0 bases and J by 4 bases, and 4 bases separated the two germline ends. The TCR sequence derives from a female donor in good health and CMV-seronegative. Sequencing was performed on PBMCs. This chain joins TRBV30 and TRBJ1-6, with no clear D. The CDR3 is CAWSVQYNSPLHF. In DNA, the CDR3 is TGTGCCTGGAGTGTACAGTATAATTCACCCCTCCACTTT.